The T cell receptor (beta chain) under discussion was sequenced for a study of CD8+CD57+ T cells in acquired aplastic anemia. Study-wide background: Each DNA sample taken from sorted CD4+ and CD8+ cells came to 3.2 ug on average. General study points: Levels of CD8+ Simpson's diversity were not significantly distinct in patients versus controls.

Using genomic DNA as the template, TCR beta VDJ and CDR3 profiling was carried out. TCRdb itself ran the reads through MiXCR, one entry per CDR3 protein. The repertoire holds under 250,000 distinct CDR3 sequences, with 65% as singletons. Sequencing was done on patients that had shown CD8+CD57+ cell expansion by flow cytometry. Every patient was diagnosed with severe acquired aplastic anemia. When blood sampling took place, the patients had received no therapy. Note on this clonotype: Antigen: not known.

Between the trimmed V and J ends, which lost 2 bases and 3 bases, there was a span of 10 bases. Germline V gene data show CDR1 as SNHLY and CDR2 as FYNNEI. The CDR3 runs 14 residues. The genes are TRBV2 and TRBJ1-1; D gene uncertain. Sequenced material: sorted CD4+, CD8+, or CD8+CD57+ T cells (not recorded which) from PBMCs. This TCR was sampled from a human donor with aplastic anemia. The CDR3 sequence is CASSEPKMDTEAFF. In nucleotides, the CDR3 is TGTGCCAGCAGTGAACCCAAAATGGACACTGAAGCTTTCTTT.